The sequence of this T cell receptor beta chain was determined in a study of blood T cell repertoires in COVID-19. Clones were sequenced by immunoSEQ multiplex PCR, and TCRdb holds only the in-frame ones, with some missing. The sample includes 150,000 or so clones, roughly 90% of them seen just once. The germline V gene has CDR1 SGHNT and CDR2 YENEEA. The trim removed 4 bases at V and 4 bases at J, leaving 1 base unmatched. The CDR3 sequence is 15 residues long. The source is a man aged 55 to 70 with active or convalescent COVID-19. The rearrangement links TRBV11-3 to TRBJ2-3; 14 nucleotides align to TRBD2. The sequenced material came from peripheral blood. The CDR3 bases are TGTGCCAGCAGCTCGGGACTAGCGGGAGCAGATACGCAGTATTTT. Translating it yields CASSSGLAGADTQYF. Full variable domain (missing parts from reference TRBV11-3 and TRBJ2-3): EAGVVQSPRYKIIEKKQPVAFWCNPISGHNTLYWYLQNLGQGPELLIRYENEEAVDDSQLPKDRFSAERLKGVDSTLKIQPAELGDSAVYLCASSSGLAGADTQYFGPGTRLTVL.